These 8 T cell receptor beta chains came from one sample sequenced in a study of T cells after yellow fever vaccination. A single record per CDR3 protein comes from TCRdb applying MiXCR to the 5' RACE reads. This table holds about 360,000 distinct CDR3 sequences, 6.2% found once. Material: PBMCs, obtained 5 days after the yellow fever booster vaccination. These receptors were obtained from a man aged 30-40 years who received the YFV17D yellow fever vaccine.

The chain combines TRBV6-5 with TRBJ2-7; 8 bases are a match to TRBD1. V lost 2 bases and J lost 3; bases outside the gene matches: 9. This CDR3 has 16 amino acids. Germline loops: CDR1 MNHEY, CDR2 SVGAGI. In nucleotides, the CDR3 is TGTGCCAGCAGTTACCTAGGAGCGGACAGGGTCTACGAGCAGTACTTC. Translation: CASSYLGADRVYEQYF.

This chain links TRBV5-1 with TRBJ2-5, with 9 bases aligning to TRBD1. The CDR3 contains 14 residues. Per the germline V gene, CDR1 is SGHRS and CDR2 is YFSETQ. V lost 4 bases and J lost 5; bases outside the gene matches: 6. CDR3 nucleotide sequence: TGCGCCAGCAGCGCCGGGACAGGGCCGGAGACCCAGTACTTC. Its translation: CASSAGTGPETQYF.

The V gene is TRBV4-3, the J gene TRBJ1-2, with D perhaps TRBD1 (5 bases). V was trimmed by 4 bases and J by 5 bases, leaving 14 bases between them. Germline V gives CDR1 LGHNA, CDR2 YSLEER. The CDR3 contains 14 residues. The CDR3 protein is CASSLPGGEYGYTF. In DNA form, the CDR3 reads TGCGCCAGCAGCCTACCGGGGGGGGAGTATGGCTACACCTTC.

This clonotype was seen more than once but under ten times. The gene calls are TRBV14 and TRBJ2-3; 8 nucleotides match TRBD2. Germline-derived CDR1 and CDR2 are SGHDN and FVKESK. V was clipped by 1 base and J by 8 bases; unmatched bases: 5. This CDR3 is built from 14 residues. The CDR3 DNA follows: TGTGCCAGCAGCCAAGCGGGAGGGCCAGGTACGCAGTATTTT. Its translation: CASSQAGGPGTQYF.

The CDR3 DNA sequence: TGTGCCAGCAGCTTCACGTCTAATGAGCAGTTCTTC. Amino acid sequence: CASSFTSNEQFF. The chain carries TRBV4-2 and TRBJ2-1, with unresolved D. The CDR3 is 12 amino acids. With 5 bases removed from V and 7 bases from J, the gap between germline ends came to 9 bases. Per the germline V gene, CDR1 is LGHNA and CDR2 is YNFKEQ.

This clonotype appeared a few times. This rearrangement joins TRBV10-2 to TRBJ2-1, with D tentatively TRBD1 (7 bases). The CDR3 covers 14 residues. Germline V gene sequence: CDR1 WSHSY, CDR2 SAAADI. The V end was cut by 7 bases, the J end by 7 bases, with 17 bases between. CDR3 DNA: TGCGCCAGCACCAGGGGGTCGGGGGTGAATGAGCAGTTCTTC. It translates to CASTRGSGVNEQFF.

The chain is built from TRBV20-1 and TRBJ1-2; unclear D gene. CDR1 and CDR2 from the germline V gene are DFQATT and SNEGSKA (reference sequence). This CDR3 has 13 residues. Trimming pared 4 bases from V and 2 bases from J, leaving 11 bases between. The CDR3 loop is CSANLEENYGYTF. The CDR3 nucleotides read TGCAGTGCTAATCTAGAAGAGAACTATGGCTACACCTTC.

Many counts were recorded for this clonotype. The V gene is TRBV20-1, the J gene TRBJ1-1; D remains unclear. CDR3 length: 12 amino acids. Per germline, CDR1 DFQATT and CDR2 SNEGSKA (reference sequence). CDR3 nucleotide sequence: TGCACCCATGCAGGCTTGAACACTGAAGCTTTCTTT. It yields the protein CTHAGLNTEAFF.